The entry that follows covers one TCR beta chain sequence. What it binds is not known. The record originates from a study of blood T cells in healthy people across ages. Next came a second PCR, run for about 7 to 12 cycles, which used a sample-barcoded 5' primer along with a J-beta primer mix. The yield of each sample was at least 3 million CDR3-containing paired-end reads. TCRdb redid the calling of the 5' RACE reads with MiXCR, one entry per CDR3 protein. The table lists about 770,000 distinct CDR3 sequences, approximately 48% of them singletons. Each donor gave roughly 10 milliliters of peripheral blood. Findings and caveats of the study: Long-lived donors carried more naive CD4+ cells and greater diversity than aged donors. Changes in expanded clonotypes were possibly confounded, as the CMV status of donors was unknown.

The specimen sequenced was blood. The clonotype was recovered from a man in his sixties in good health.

CDR3 DNA sequence: TGTGCCAGCAGCCCCACCGGACTAGCGGGCCGCACAGATACGCAGTATTTT. It encodes CASSPTGLAGRTDTQYF. The V gene is TRBV7-2, the J gene TRBJ2-3; 11 nucleotides match TRBD2. Germline loops: CDR1 SGHTA, CDR2 FQGNSA. The V and J ends lost 5 bases and 1 base, in that order; junction bases with no gene match: 8. The CDR3 consists of 17 residues.